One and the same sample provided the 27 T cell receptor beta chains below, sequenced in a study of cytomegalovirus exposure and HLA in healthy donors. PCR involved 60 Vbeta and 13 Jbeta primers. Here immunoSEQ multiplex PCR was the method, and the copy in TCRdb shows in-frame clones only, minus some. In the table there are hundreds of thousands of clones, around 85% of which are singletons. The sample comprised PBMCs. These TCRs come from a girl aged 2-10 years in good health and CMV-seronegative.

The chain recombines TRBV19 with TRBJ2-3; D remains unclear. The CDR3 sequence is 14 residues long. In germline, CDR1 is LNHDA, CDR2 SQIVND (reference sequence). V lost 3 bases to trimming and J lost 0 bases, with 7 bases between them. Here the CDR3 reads CASSMALSTDTQYF. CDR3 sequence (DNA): TGTGCCAGTAGTATGGCCCTTAGCACAGATACGCAGTATTTT. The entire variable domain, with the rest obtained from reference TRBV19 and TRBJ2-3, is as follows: DGGITQSPKYLFRKEGQNVTLSCEQNLNHDAMYWYRQDPGQGLRLIYYSQIVNDFQKGDIAEGYSVSREKKESFPLTVTSAQKNPTAFYLCASSMALSTDTQYFGPGTRLTVL.

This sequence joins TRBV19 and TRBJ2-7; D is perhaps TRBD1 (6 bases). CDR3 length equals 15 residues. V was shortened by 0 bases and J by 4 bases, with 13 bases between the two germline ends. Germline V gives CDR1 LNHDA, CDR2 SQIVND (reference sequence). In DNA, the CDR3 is TGTGCCAGTAGTATAGAACAGGGAAAGCCTTACGAGCAGTACTTC. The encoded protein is CASSIEQGKPYEQYF.

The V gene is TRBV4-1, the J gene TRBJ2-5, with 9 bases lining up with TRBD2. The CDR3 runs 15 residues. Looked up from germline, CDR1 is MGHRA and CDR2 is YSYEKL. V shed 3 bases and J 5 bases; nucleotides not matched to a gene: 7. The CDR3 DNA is TGCGCCAGCAGCCAGGTACGACTAGCGGATGAGACCCAGTACTTC. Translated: CASSQVRLADETQYF.

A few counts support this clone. The CDR3 nucleotides read TGTGCCAGCTCCTTGGGCAGGGCCGATGGCTACACCTTC. Its translation: CASSLGRADGYTF. The chain recombines TRBV7-2 with TRBJ1-2; the D gene is possibly TRBD1 (5 bases). V shed 8 bases and J shed 6 bases, with 16 bases lying between them. Germline assignment: CDR1 SGHTA and CDR2 FQGNSA. The CDR3 is 13 residues long. The whole variable domain, filled in from reference TRBV7-2 and TRBJ1-2, reads GAGVSQSPSNKVTEKGKDVELRCDPISGHTALYWYRQSLGQGLEFLIYFQGNSAPDKSGLPSDRFSAERTGGSVSTLTIQRTQQEDSAVYLCASSLGRADGYTFGSGTRLTVV.

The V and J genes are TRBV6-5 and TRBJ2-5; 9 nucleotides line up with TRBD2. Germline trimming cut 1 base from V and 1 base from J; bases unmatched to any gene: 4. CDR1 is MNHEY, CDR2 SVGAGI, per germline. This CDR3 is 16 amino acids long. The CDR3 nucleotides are TGTGCCAGCAGTTACTACCCAGCGGGAGGCCAAGAGACCCAGTACTTC. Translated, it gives CASSYYPAGGQETQYF.

CDR3 residues: CASSPRDRAYYGYTF. CDR3 coding DNA: TGTGCCAGCAGCCCCCGGGACAGGGCATACTATGGCTACACCTTC. The rearrangement joins TRBV5-6 to TRBJ1-2; 9 bases agree with TRBD1. Losses at the gene ends were 4 bases for V and 3 bases for J; bases not matched to a gene: 7. The germline gives CDR1 SGHDT, CDR2 YYEEEE. This CDR3 is built from 15 residues.

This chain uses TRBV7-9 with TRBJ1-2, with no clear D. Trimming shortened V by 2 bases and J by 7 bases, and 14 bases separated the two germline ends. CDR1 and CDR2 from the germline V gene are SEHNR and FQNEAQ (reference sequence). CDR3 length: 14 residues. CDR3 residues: CASSLSEVLGGYTF. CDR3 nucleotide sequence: TGTGCCAGCAGCTTAAGTGAGGTTTTAGGTGGCTACACCTTC.

CDR3 in DNA: TGTGCCAGCAGCTTAGGCCAGGGCAATCAGCCCCAGCATTTT. Translated, it gives CASSLGQGNQPQHF. V and J are TRBV13 and TRBJ1-5; the D is unclear. The CDR3 is 14 residues long. The V and J ends lost 0 bases and 2 bases respectively, with 5 bases between them. The germline V gene has CDR1 PRHDT and CDR2 FYEKMQ (reference sequence).

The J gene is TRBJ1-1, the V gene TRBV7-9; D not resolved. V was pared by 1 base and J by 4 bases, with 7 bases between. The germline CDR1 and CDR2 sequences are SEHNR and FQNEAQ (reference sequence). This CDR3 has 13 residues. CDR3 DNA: TGTGCCAGCAGCTTAGTAGCCAGCACTGAAGCTTTCTTT. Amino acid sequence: CASSLVASTEAFF.

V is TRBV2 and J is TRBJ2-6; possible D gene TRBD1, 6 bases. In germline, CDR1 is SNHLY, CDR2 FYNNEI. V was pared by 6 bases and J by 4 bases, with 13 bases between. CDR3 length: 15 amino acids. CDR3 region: CASSVAGAGANVLTF. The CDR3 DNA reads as TGTGCCAGCAGCGTAGCAGGGGCCGGGGCCAACGTCCTGACTTTC.

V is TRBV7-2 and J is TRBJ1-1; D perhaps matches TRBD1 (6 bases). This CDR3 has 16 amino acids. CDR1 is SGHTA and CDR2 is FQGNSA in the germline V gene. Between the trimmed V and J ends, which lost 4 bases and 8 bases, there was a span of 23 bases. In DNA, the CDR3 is TGTGCCAGCAGCTCAGGCCCGAGAGGGGGAACAATGGAAGCTTTCTTT. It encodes CASSSGPRGGTMEAFF.

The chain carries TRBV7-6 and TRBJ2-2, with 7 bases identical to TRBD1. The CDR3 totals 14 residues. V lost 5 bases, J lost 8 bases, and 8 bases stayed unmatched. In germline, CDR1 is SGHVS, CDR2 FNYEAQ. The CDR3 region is CASSQRTGRGELFF. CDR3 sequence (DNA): TGTGCCAGCAGCCAGCGGACAGGCCGGGGGGAGCTGTTTTTT.

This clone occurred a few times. The DNA for the CDR3 is TGTGCCAGCGGAGTGAGCTCTGGAAACACCATATATTTT. It codes for CASGVSSGNTIYF. The rearrangement uses TRBV6-5 and TRBJ1-3; no firm D call. The V gene's germline CDR1 is MNHEY and CDR2 SVGAGI. Between the trimmed V and J ends, which lost 8 bases and 0 bases, there was a span of 8 bases. The CDR3 has 13 amino acids.

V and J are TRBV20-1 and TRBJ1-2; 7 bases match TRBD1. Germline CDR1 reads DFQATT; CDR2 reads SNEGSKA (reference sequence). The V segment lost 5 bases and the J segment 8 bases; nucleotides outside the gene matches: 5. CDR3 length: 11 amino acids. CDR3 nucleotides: TGCAGTGCTGCAGGGGGTCGGGGCTACACCTTC. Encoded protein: CSAAGGRGYTF.

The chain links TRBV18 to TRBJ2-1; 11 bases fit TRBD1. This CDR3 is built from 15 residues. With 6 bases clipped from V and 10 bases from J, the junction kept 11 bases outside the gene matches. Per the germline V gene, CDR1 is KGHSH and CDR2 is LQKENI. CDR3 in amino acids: CASSPSGQGAFEQFF. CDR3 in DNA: TGTGCCAGCTCCCCATCAGGACAGGGGGCATTCGAGCAGTTCTTC. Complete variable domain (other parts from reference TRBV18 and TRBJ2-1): NAGVMQNPRHLVRRRGQEARLRCSPMKGHSHVYWYRQLPEEGLKFMVYLQKENIIDESGMPKERFSAEFPKEGPSILRIQQVVRGDSAAYFCASSPSGQGAFEQFFGPGTRLTVL.

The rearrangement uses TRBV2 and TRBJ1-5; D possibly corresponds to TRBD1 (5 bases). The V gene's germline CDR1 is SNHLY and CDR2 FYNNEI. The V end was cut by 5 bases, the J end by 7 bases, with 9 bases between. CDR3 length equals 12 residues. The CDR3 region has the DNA TGTGCCAGCAGTAGGCAGGGCCAGCCCCAGCATTTT. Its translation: CASSRQGQPQHF. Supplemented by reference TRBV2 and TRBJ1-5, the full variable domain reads EPEVTQTPSHQVTQMGQEVILRCVPISNHLYFYWYRQILGQKVEFLVSFYNNEISEKSEIFDDQFSVERPDGSNFTLKIRSTKLEDSAMYFCASSRQGQPQHFGDGTRLSIL.

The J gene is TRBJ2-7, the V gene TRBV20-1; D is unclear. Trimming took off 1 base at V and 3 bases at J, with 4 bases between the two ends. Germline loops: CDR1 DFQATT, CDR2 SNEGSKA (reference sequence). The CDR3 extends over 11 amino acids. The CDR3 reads CSARGHYEQYF. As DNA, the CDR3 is TGCAGTGCTAGAGGGCACTACGAGCAGTACTTC.

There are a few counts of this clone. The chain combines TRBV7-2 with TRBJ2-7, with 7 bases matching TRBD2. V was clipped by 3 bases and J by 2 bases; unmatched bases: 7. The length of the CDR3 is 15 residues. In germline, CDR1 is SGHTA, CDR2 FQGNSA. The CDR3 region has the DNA TGTGCCAGCAGCTTCGGGGACTACGGCCCCTACGAGCAGTACTTC. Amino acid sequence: CASSFGDYGPYEQYF.

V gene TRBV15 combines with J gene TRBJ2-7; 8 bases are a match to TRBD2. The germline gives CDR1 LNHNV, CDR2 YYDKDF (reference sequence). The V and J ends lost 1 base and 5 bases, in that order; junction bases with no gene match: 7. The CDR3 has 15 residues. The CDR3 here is CATSRAAGGPDEQYF. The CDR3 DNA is TGTGCCACCAGCAGAGCGGCGGGGGGCCCGGACGAGCAGTACTTC.

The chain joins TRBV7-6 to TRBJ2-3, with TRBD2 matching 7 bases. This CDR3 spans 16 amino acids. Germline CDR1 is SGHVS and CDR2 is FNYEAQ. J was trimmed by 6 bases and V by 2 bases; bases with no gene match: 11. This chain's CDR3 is CASSLSAGVGRDTQYF. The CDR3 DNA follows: TGTGCCAGCAGCTTATCGGCGGGAGTGGGCCGGGATACGCAGTATTTT. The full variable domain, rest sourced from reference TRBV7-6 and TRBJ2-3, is GAGVSQSPRYKVTKRGQDVALRCDPISGHVSLYWYRQALGQGPEFLTYFNYEAQQDKSGLPNDRFSAERPEGSISTLTIQRTEQRDSAMYRCASSLSAGVGRDTQYFGPGTRLTVL.

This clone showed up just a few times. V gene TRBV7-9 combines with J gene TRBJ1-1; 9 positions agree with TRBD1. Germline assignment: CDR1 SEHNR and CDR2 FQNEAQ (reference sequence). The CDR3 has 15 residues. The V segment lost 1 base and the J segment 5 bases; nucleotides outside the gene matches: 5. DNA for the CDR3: TGTGCCAGCAGCTTAGGTTGGGACAGGGTAACTGAAGCTTTCTTT. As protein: CASSLGWDRVTEAFF.

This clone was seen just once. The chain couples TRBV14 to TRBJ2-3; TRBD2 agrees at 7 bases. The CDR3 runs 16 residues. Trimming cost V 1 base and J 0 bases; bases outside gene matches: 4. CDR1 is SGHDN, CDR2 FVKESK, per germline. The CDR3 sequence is CASSQGGSFSTDTQYF. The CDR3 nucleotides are TGTGCCAGCAGCCAAGGCGGGAGCTTCAGCACAGATACGCAGTATTTT.

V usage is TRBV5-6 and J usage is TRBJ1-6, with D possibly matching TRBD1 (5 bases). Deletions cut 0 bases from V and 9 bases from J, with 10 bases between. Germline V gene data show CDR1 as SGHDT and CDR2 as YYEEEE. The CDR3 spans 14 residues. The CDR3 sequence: CASSLERRGSPLHF. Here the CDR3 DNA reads TGTGCCAGCAGCTTGGAGAGAAGGGGTTCACCCCTCCACTTT.

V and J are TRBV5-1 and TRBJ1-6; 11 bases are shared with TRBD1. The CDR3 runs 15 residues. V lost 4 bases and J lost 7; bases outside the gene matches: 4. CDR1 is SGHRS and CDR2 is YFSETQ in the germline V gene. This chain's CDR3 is CASSQGQGDNSPLHF. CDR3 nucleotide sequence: TGCGCCAGCAGCCAGGGACAGGGGGACAATTCACCCCTCCACTTT.

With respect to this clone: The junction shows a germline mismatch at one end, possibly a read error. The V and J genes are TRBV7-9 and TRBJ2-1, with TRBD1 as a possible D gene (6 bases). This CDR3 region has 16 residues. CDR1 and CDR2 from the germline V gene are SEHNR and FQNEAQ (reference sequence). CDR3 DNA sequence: TGTGCCAGCAGCTTAGCGAGGGACATCTCCAACAATGAGCAGTTCTTC. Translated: CASSLARDISNNEQFF.

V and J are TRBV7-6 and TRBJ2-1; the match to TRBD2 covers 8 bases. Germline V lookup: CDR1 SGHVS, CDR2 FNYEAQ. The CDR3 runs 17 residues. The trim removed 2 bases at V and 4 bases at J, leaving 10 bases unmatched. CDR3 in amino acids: CASSLSLARGVYNEQFF. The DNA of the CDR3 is TGTGCCAGCAGCTTAAGCCTGGCGCGGGGGGTATACAATGAGCAGTTCTTC. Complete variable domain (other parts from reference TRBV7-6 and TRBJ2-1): GAGVSQSPRYKVTKRGQDVALRCDPISGHVSLYWYRQALGQGPEFLTYFNYEAQQDKSGLPNDRFSAERPEGSISTLTIQRTEQRDSAMYRCASSLSLARGVYNEQFFGPGTRLTVL.

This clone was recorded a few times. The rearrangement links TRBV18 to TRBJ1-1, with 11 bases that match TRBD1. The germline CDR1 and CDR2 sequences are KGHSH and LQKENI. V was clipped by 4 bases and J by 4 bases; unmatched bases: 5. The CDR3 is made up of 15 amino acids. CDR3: CASSRDRGSGTEAFF. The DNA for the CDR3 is TGTGCCAGCTCACGGGACAGGGGGTCGGGCACTGAAGCTTTCTTT.